The 21 T cell receptor beta chains below all came from one sample that was sequenced in a study of OX40 agonist ivuxolimab in advanced cancers. Generated by immunoSEQ multiplex PCR, the TCRdb table keeps only in-frame clones and is missing some. The table includes under 85,000 clones, over 65% detected once. The input for sequencing was CD4+ or CD8+ T cells sorted from blood, taken in a trial of the OX40 agonist ivuxolimab. The receptors stem from an adult with an advanced solid tumor such as melanoma, head and neck, liver or kidney cancer.

The chain has TRBV2 and TRBJ2-5; D unclear. This CDR3 spans 14 amino acids. Trimming removed 3 bases from V and 7 bases from J, with 15 bases in between. CDR1 is SNHLY and CDR2 is FYNNEI in the germline V gene. The CDR3 protein is CASSEEGRMGTQYF. Here the CDR3 DNA reads TGTGCCAGCAGTGAGGAAGGCCGGATGGGGACCCAGTACTTC.

This sequence joins TRBV5-5 and TRBJ1-5, with 9 bases fitting TRBD1. Germline CDR1 SGHKS, CDR2 YYEKEE (reference sequence). CDR3 length: 16 amino acids. The V segment lost 7 bases and the J segment 0 bases; nucleotides outside the gene matches: 8. Written as DNA, the CDR3 is TGTGCCAGCCAACTGGGACAGGGACCTAGCAATCAGCCCCAGCATTTT. Translated, it gives CASQLGQGPSNQPQHF.

This chain connects TRBV7-9 to TRBJ1-1; 8 nucleotides agree with TRBD1. The CDR3 consists of 15 residues. Looked up from germline, CDR1 is SEHNR and CDR2 is FQNEAQ (reference sequence). V gave up 5 bases and J gave up 4 bases; unmatched junction bases: 9. The CDR3 here is CASSPNSGGGTEAFF. In nucleotides, the CDR3 is TGTGCCAGCAGCCCGAATTCAGGGGGCGGCACTGAAGCTTTCTTT.

The genes are TRBV19 and TRBJ2-6, with 7 bases identical to TRBD1. Germline CDR1 reads LNHDA; CDR2 reads SQIVND (reference sequence). V trimming: 4 bases; J trimming: 2 bases; junction bases outside the gene matches: 5. The CDR3 is 16 residues long. CDR3 in amino acids: CASSTTGITGANVLTF. CDR3 in DNA: TGTGCCAGTAGTACGACAGGGATCACTGGGGCCAACGTCCTGACTTTC.

The chain recombines TRBV6-5 with TRBJ1-1; 11 nucleotides line up with TRBD1. The CDR3 is made up of 16 amino acids. Losses at the gene ends were 0 bases for V and 11 bases for J; bases not matched to a gene: 11. Germline V gene data show CDR1 as MNHEY and CDR2 as SVGAGI. The CDR3 nucleotides are TGTGCCAGCAGTTACTCGTTCTCAGGACAGGGGGCGCGTGCTTTCTTT. This gives the protein CASSYSFSGQGARAFF.

The chain joins TRBV5-8 to TRBJ2-6; D ambiguous. V dropped 0 bases and J dropped 0 bases, with 4 bases sitting between them. The CDR3 has 15 residues. Germline CDR1 SGHTS, CDR2 YDEGEE. CDR3 amino acids: CASSLVGSGANVLTF. In nucleotides, the CDR3 is TGTGCCAGCAGCTTGGTGGGCTCTGGGGCCAACGTCCTGACTTTC.

The J gene is TRBJ1-2, the V gene TRBV2; no firm D call. Per germline, CDR1 SNHLY and CDR2 FYNNEI. This CDR3 region has 15 residues. V was shortened by 6 bases and J by 1 base, with 15 bases between the two germline ends. CDR3 amino acids: CASRPEEGGNYGYTF. CDR3 nucleotides: TGTGCCAGCAGGCCGGAGGAGGGAGGTAACTATGGCTACACCTTC.

The rearrangement links TRBV11-2 to TRBJ1-5, with 9 bases lining up with TRBD1. J gave up 5 bases and V 5 bases, and 4 bases lay outside the gene matches. Germline lookup yields CDR1 SGHAT and CDR2 FQNNGV. CDR3 length equals 14 residues. CDR3 DNA: TGTGCCAGCAGCCCAGGACAGGGGCATCAGCCCCAGCATTTT. This translates into CASSPGQGHQPQHF. Combining the CDR3 with reference TRBV11-2 and TRBJ1-5 gives the whole variable domain EAGVAQSPRYKIIEKRQSVAFWCNPISGHATLYWYQQILGQGPKLLIQFQNNGVVDDSQLPKDRFSAERLKGVDSTLKIQPAKLEDSAVYLCASSPGQGHQPQHFGDGTRLSIL.

Regarding this clone: The same CDR3 is also encoded by other DNA sequences in this sample. V gene TRBV6-5 combines with J gene TRBJ2-7, with D unresolved. V was shortened by 0 bases and J by 6 bases, with 3 bases between the two germline ends. CDR1 MNHEY and CDR2 SVGAGI come from the germline V gene. The CDR3 covers 11 residues. CDR3 sequence: CASSYSGEQYF. The CDR3 DNA reads TGTGCCAGCAGTTACTCGGGCGAGCAGTACTTC.

The chain has TRBV14 and TRBJ2-1, with D possibly TRBD2 on 7 matching bases. Germline V gene data show CDR1 as SGHDN and CDR2 as FVKESK. Trimming left V 0 bases short and J 6 bases short, with 12 bases between. This CDR3 is 15 amino acids long. In nucleotides, the CDR3 is TGTGCCAGCAGCCAAGACGGGGGGCGGAGCAATGAGCAGTTCTTC. This gives the protein CASSQDGGRSNEQFF.

The rearrangement uses TRBV15 and TRBJ1-1; no definite D call. CDR3 length: 14 residues. CDR1 and CDR2 from the germline V gene are LNHNV and YYDKDF (reference sequence). Trimming took 0 bases from V and 5 from J, leaving 10 bases between them. The CDR3 is CATSREYWETEAFF. The CDR3 DNA reads as TGTGCCACCAGCAGAGAGTATTGGGAAACTGAAGCTTTCTTT.

CDR3 amino acids: CASSLTGSSSEAFF. CDR3 DNA sequence: TGTGCCAGCAGCTTAACAGGGTCTTCATCTGAAGCTTTCTTT. The genes are TRBV7-2 and TRBJ1-1, with D tentatively TRBD1 (6 bases). V dropped 2 bases and J dropped 6 bases, with 13 bases sitting between them. Germline loops: CDR1 SGHTA, CDR2 FQGNSA. This CDR3 comprises 14 residues.

This sequence joins TRBV7-8 and TRBJ2-7; weak D call: TRBD2 (6 bases). In germline, CDR1 is SGHVS, CDR2 FQNEAQ. The V and J ends lost 5 bases and 0 bases respectively, with 14 bases between them. The CDR3 spans 15 residues. CDR3 residues: CASSTRFGGSYEQYF. CDR3 DNA: TGTGCCAGCAGCACCCGGTTCGGGGGCTCCTACGAGCAGTACTTC.

V is TRBV4-1 and J is TRBJ2-7; D is perhaps TRBD1 (6 bases). Trimming took off 0 bases at V and 3 bases at J, with 9 bases between the two ends. The CDR3 length is 14 residues. Germline CDR1 is MGHRA and CDR2 is YSYEKL. CDR3 amino acids: CASSQDDRNYEQYF. The DNA of the CDR3 is TGCGCCAGCAGCCAAGACGACAGGAACTACGAGCAGTACTTC.

The chain combines TRBV18 with TRBJ1-2, with 11 bases identical to TRBD1. V was clipped by 1 base and J by 8 bases; unmatched bases: 9. The CDR3 has 16 amino acids. Germline V lookup: CDR1 KGHSH, CDR2 LQKENI. In nucleotides, the CDR3 is TGTGCCAGCTCACCACTGTGGGGACAGGGGGAGGAAGGCTACACCTTC. It translates to CASSPLWGQGEEGYTF.

The J gene is TRBJ1-1, the V gene TRBV6-4; D is perhaps TRBD1 (5 bases). The V gene's germline CDR1 is MRHNA and CDR2 SNTAGT. V lost 3 bases and J 7 bases, leaving 12 bases between the germline ends. The CDR3 totals 13 residues. The CDR3 nucleotides read TGTGCCAGCAGTGAAATTGGGGGGGGTGAAGCTTTCTTT. Its translation: CASSEIGGGEAFF.

The gene calls are TRBV19 and TRBJ2-3; 8 bases are a match to TRBD2. V gave up 0 bases and J gave up 2 bases; unmatched junction bases: 4. The CDR3 consists of 16 residues. CDR1 LNHDA and CDR2 SQIVND come from the germline V gene (reference sequence). CDR3 region: CASSIDGGANTDTQYF. CDR3 DNA: TGTGCCAGTAGTATAGACGGGGGGGCCAACACAGATACGCAGTATTTT.

This clone came up once. The chain uses TRBV6-1 and TRBJ1-5; TRBD1 aligns across 9 bases. The CDR3 runs 15 residues. The J segment lost 6 bases and the V segment lost 4 bases, leaving 7 bases of the junction unmatched. Germline V CDR1 and CDR2: MNHNS, SASEGT. The CDR3 DNA is TGTGCCAGCAGTGGCGGACAGGGGTCCGGTCAGCCCCAGCATTTT. Protein: CASSGGQGSGQPQHF.

This chain joins TRBV18 and TRBJ2-1, with D perhaps matching TRBD1 (5 bases). This CDR3 comprises 15 residues. V was cut by 3 bases and J by 6 bases, with 15 bases left in between. From germline, CDR1 is KGHSH and CDR2 LQKENI. CDR3 sequence: CASSPSAGSANEQFF. DNA of the CDR3: TGTGCCAGCTCACCCTCGGCAGGGTCTGCCAATGAGCAGTTCTTC.

The V call is TRBV5-1, the J call TRBJ2-4; the D gene is possibly TRBD1 (6 bases). The germline V gene encodes CDR1 SGHRS and CDR2 YFSETQ. The V end lost 0 bases, the J end lost 3 bases, and 16 bases lay between the germline ends. The CDR3 is made up of 17 amino acids. CDR3 residues: CASSLGTRGSGKNIQYF. In DNA form, the CDR3 reads TGCGCCAGCAGCTTGGGTACCAGGGGATCGGGCAAAAACATTCAGTACTTC.

In DNA, the CDR3 is TGTGCCAGCAGTTTATCACCTAGATCCTACAATGAGCAGTTCTTC. Translation gives CASSLSPRSYNEQFF. This rearrangement joins TRBV27 to TRBJ2-1; no clear D gene. Germline lookup yields CDR1 MNHEY and CDR2 SMNVEV (reference sequence). The CDR3 contains 15 residues. V lost 0 bases and J lost 1, with 7 bases in between.